The clone carrying this TCR beta chain was recorded a few times. Its cognate antigen is unknown. TCRdb re-derived calls from the 5' RACE reads in MiXCR, one entry per CDR3 protein. The data contain a few hundred thousand distinct CDR3 sequences, over 9% of them singletons. This CDR3 region has 14 residues. With 10 bases removed from V and 5 bases from J, the gap between germline ends came to 20 bases. This sample was included in a study of T-cell memory formation after mild COVID-19. Study-level findings and limits: Researchers found some responding clones in pre-infection memory, a sign that cross-reactive memory joined.

V and J are TRBV12-3 or TRBV12-4 and TRBJ2-5, with D possibly matching TRBD1 (5 bases). The sequence came from a man between 18 and 29 years old who had mild COVID-19 (a few samples of this study predate the infection). Cell type and time point are not known. Sequencing was carried out using PBMCs or a T cell subset sorted from them (not recorded which). In DNA, the CDR3 is TGTGCCACCCAAGACAGCTCCGGTGGGGAGACCCAGTACTTC. This encodes CATQDSSGGETQYF.